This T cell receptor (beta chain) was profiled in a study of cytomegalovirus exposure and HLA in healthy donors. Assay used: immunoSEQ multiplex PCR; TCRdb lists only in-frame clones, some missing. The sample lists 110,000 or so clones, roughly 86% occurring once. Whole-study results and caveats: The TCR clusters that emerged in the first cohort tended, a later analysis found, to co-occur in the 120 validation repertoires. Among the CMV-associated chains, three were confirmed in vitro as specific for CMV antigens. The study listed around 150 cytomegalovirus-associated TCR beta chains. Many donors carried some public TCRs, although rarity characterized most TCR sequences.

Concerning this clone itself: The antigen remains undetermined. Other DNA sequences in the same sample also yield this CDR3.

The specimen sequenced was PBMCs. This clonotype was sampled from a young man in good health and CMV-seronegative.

CDR3 sequence reads: CASSDSTGGNEQFF. The CDR3 DNA sequence: TGTGCCAGCAGTGACTCGACAGGGGGCAATGAGCAGTTCTTC. This chain connects TRBV6-4 to TRBJ2-1; 9 positions agree with TRBD1. CDR3 length: 14 residues. V was clipped by 0 bases and J by 6 bases; unmatched bases: 0. Germline V gene lookup returns CDR1 MRHNA and CDR2 SNTAGT.